The rows below give T cell receptor beta chains drawn from one sample of a study of shared clonotypes between healthy human individuals. Produced via immunoSEQ multiplex PCR; TCRdb's table is partial and in-frame only. This table holds fewer than 2.5 million clones, roughly 93% found once. The sequenced sample was naive CD4+ T cells from PBMCs. The receptors were gathered from a young man in good health. Some clones in this sample may be carry-over from other donors' samples. The CDR3 runs from the conserved cysteine through the conserved F or W. D genes are given only for firm matches. The size of a clone is reported for some rows only, either as once, few or many, or as a class for expanded clones.

clone_size j_call d_call v_call cdr3_aa cdr3_nt
NA TRBJ2-4 TRBD2 TRBV4-1 CASSQESGRGNIQYF TGCGCCAGCAGCCAAGAAAGCGGGAGGGGAAACATTCAGTACTTC
NA TRBJ2-1 NA TRBV13 CASKDQRRSGEQFF TGTGCCAGCAAAGATCAGCGGCGGTCGGGTGAGCAGTTCTTC
NA TRBJ2-3 TRBD2 TRBV5-1 CASSTGLAGVGDTQYF TGCGCCAGCAGCACGGGACTAGCGGGAGTGGGAGATACGCAGTATTTT
NA TRBJ2-7 TRBD2 TRBV27 CASSFVAGGYEQYF TGTGCCAGCAGTTTTGTAGCGGGAGGCTACGAGCAGTACTTC
few TRBJ2-5 NA TRBV25-1 CASSMGARETQYF TGTGCCAGCAGTATGGGGGCGCGAGAGACCCAGTACTTC
few TRBJ1-5 NA TRBV18 CASSLGWGADQPQHF TGTGCCAGCTCACTTGGCTGGGGGGCCGATCAGCCCCAGCATTTT
NA TRBJ2-7 NA TRBV5-4 CASSRDSQYEQYF TGTGCCAGCAGCCGGGACTCCCAATACGAGCAGTACTTC
few TRBJ2-7 TRBD1 TRBV28 CASSTGGNSYEQYF TGTGCCAGCAGTACAGGGGGGAACTCCTACGAGCAGTACTTC
NA TRBJ2-5 TRBD2 TRBV9 CASSLSSGKYQETQYF TGTGCCAGCAGCCTCTCTAGCGGGAAGTACCAAGAGACCCAGTACTTC
NA TRBJ1-4 TRBD1 TRBV19 CASSPDRGRNEKLFF TGTGCCAGTAGTCCCGACAGGGGCCGGAATGAAAAACTGTTTTTT
NA TRBJ2-1 NA TRBV28 CASSVRQVEQFF TGTGCCAGCAGTGTGAGACAGGTTGAGCAGTTCTTC
once TRBJ2-5 NA TRBV2 CASSFLAGQETQYF TGTGCCAGCAGTTTCTTGGCGGGCCAAGAGACCCAGTACTTC
NA TRBJ1-1 NA TRBV5-1 CASSLANQGTEAFF TGCGCCAGCAGCTTGGCCAATCAGGGTACTGAAGCTTTCTTT
NA TRBJ2-5 TRBD1 TRBV7-3 CASSSHRGETQYF TGTGCCAGCAGCTCCCACAGGGGAGAGACCCAGTACTTC
once TRBJ2-7 TRBD1 TRBV18 CASSRAGGVYEQYF TGTGCCAGCTCACGGGCAGGGGGCGTCTACGAGCAGTACTTC
NA TRBJ2-1 TRBD2 TRBV5-4 CASSSLAGGPREQFF TGTGCCAGCAGCTCCCTAGCGGGAGGGCCCAGGGAGCAGTTCTTC